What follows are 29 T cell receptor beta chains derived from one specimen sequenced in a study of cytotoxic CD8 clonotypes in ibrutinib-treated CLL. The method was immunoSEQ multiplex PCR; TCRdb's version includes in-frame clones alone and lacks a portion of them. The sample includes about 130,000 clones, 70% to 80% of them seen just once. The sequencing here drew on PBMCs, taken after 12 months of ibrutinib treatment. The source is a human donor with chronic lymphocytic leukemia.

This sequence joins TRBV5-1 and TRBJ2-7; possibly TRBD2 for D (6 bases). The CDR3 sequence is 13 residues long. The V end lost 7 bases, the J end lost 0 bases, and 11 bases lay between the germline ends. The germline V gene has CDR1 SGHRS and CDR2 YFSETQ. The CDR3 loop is CASGPGDSYEQYF. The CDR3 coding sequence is TGCGCCAGCGGACCGGGGGACTCCTACGAGCAGTACTTC.

The CDR3 DNA reads TGTGCCAGCAGCCTCAAGTTCACCGGGGAGCTGTTTTTT. Its protein is CASSLKFTGELFF. The J gene is TRBJ2-2, the V gene TRBV4-2, with D unclear. CDR3 length equals 13 residues. Between the trimmed V and J ends, which lost 4 bases and 4 bases, there was a span of 7 bases. CDR1 is LGHNA and CDR2 is YNFKEQ in the germline V gene.

Here the CDR3 DNA reads TGTGCCAGCAGCTCCACCGGGACAGGGGTCGTCGGCGGGGAGCTGTTTTTT. It encodes CASSSTGTGVVGGELFF. V gene TRBV4-2 combines with J gene TRBJ2-2; 10 bases match TRBD1. The CDR3 consists of 17 residues. V was clipped by 5 bases and J by 7 bases; unmatched bases: 13. The germline V gene encodes CDR1 LGHNA and CDR2 YNFKEQ.

In nucleotides, the CDR3 is TGTGCCAGCAGTCCAGGACTAGCGGGAGTGCGAGAGACCCAGTACTTC. This gives the protein CASSPGLAGVRETQYF. The J gene is TRBJ2-5, the V gene TRBV28; 13 bases align to TRBD2. Germline CDR1 reads MDHEN; CDR2 reads SYDVKM. The CDR3 runs to 16 residues. With V trimmed by 5 bases and J by 4 bases, 7 bases remained unmatched.

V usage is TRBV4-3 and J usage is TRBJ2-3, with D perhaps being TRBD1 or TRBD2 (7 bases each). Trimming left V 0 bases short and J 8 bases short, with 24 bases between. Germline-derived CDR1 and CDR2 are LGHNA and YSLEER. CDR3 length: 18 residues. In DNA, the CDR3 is TGCGCCAGCAGCCAAGATGGCCTTTGGCTAGCGGAGGGGGCTACGCAGTATTTT. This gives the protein CASSQDGLWLAEGATQYF.

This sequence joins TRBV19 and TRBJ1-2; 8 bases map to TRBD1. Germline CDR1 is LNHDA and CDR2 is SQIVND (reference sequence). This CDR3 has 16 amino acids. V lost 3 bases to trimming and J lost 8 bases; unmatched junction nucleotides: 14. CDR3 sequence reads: CASSMLSGQVKWGYTF. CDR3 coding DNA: TGTGCCAGTAGTATGTTGTCGGGACAGGTGAAATGGGGCTACACCTTC.

The CDR3: CSTATGVRTDTQYF. The DNA for the CDR3 is TGCAGCACAGCTACAGGGGTACGCACAGATACGCAGTATTTT. This rearrangement joins TRBV29-1 to TRBJ2-3; 7 nucleotides match TRBD1. The V gene end was trimmed by 8 bases and the J gene end by 1 base; junction bases not matched to a gene: 9. The CDR3 runs to 14 residues. CDR1 and CDR2 (germline): SQVTM, ANQGSEA.

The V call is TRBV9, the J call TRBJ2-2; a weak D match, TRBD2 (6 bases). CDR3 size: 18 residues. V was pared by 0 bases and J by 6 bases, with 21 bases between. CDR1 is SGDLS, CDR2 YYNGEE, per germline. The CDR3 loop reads CASSVATVREDLAGELFF. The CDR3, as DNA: TGTGCCAGCAGCGTAGCTACGGTGAGGGAGGACCTCGCCGGGGAGCTGTTTTTT. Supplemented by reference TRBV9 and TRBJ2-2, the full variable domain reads DSGVTQTPKHLITATGQRVTLRCSPRSGDLSVYWYQQSLDQGLQFLIQYYNGEERAKGNILERFSAQQFPDLHSELNLSSLELGDSALYFCASSVATVREDLAGELFFGEGSRLTVL.

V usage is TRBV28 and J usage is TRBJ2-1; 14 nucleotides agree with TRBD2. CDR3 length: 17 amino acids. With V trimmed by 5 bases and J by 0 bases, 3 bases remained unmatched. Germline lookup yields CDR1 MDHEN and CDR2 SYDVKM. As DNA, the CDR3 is TGTGCCAGCAGTGGGACTAGCGGGAGTGCCTCCTACAATGAGCAGTTCTTC. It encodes CASSGTSGSASYNEQFF.

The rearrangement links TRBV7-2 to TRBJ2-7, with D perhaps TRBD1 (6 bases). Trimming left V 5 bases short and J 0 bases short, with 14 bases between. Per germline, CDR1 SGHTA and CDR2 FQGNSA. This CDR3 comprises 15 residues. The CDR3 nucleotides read TGTGCCAGCAGCCCGCCAGGGGATCCCTCCTACGAGCAGTACTTC. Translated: CASSPPGDPSYEQYF.

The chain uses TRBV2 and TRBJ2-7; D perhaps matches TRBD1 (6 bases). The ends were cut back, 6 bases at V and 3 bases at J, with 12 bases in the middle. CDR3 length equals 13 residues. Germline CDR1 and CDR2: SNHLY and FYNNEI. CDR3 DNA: TGTGCCAGCAGGTATGACAGGAACTACGAGCAGTACTTC. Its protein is CASRYDRNYEQYF.

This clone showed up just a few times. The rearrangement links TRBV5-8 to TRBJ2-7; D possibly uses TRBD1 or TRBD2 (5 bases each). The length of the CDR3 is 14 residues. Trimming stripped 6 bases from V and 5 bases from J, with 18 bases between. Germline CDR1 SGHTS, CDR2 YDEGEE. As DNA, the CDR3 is TGTGCCAGCAAAGCCCGGGGCAGGGCTAACGAGCAGTACTTC. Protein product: CASKARGRANEQYF. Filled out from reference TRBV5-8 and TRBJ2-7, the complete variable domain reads EAGVTQSPTHLIKTRGQQATLRCSPISGHTSVYWYQQALGLGLQFLLWYDEGEERNRGNFPPRFSGRQFPNYSSELNVNALELEDSALYLCASKARGRANEQYFGPGTRLTVT.

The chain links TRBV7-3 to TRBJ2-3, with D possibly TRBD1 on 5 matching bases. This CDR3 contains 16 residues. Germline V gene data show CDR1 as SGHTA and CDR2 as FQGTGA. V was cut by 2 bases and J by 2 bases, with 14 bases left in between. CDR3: CASSLWGGDNTDTQYF. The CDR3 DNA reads TGTGCCAGCAGCTTATGGGGCGGCGATAACACAGATACGCAGTATTTT.

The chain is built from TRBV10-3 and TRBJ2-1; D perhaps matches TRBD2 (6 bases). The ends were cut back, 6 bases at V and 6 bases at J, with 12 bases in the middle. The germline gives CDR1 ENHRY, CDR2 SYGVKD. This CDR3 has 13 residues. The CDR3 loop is CAIRGLTGNEQFF. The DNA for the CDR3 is TGTGCCATCAGAGGACTAACGGGCAATGAGCAGTTCTTC.

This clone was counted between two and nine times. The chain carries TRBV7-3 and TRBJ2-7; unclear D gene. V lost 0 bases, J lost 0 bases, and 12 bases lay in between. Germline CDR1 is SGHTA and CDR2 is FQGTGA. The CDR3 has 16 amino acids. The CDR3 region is CASSLTSVQSSYEQYF. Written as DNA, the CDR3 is TGTGCCAGCAGCTTAACGTCGGTGCAAAGCTCCTACGAGCAGTACTTC.

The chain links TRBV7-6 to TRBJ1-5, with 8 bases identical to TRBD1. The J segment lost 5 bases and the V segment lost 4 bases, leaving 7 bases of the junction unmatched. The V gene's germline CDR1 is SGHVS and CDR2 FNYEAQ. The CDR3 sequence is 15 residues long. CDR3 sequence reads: CASSSRAGGDQPQHF. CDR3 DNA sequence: TGTGCCAGCAGCTCCCGGGCAGGGGGCGATCAGCCCCAGCATTTT.

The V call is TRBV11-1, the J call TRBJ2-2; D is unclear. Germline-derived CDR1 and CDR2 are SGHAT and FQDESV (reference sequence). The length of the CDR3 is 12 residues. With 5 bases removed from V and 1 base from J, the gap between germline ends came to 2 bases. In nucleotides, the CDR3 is TGTGCCAGCAGCCAGAACACCGGGGAGCTGTTTTTT. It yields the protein CASSQNTGELFF.

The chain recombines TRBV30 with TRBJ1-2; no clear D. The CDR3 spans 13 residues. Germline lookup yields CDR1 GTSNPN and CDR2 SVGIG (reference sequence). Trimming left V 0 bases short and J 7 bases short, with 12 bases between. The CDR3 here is CAWSVPPVFGYTF. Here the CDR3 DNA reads TGTGCCTGGAGTGTACCGCCAGTATTTGGCTACACCTTC.

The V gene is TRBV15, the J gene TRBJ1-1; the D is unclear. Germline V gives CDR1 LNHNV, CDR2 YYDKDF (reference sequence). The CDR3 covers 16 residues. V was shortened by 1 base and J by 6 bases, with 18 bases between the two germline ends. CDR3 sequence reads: CATSRVMFRQAAEAFF. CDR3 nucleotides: TGTGCCACCAGCAGAGTTATGTTCCGGCAGGCGGCTGAAGCTTTCTTT.

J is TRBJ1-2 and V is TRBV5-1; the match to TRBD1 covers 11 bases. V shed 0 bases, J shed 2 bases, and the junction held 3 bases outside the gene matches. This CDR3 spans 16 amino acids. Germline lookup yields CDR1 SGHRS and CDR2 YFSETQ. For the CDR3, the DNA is TGCGCCAGCAGCTTGGAGGGACAGGGGGTAAACTATGGCTACACCTTC. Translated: CASSLEGQGVNYGYTF.

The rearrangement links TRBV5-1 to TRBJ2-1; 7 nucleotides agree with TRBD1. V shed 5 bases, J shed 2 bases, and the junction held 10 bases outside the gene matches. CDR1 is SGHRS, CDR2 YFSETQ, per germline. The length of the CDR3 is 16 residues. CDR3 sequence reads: CASRSYRGFPYNEQFF. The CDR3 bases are TGCGCCAGCAGGTCTTACAGGGGATTTCCCTACAATGAGCAGTTCTTC.

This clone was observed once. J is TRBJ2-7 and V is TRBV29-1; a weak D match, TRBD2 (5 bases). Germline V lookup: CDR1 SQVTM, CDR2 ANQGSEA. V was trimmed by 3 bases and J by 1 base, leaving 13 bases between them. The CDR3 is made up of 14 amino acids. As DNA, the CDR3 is TGCAGCGTTGAGAGTCCGGGGAAGTCCTACGAGCAGTACTTC. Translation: CSVESPGKSYEQYF.

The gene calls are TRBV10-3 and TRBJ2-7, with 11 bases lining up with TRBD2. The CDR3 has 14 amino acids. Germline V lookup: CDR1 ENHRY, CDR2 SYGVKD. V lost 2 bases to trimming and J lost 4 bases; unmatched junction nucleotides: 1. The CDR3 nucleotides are TGTGCCATCAGTGAGGGGACTAGCGGATACGAGCAGTACTTC. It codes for CAISEGTSGYEQYF.

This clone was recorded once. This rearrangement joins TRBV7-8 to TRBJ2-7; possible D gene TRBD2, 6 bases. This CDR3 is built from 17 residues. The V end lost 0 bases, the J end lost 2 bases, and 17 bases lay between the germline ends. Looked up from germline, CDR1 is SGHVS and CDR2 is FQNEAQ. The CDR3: CASSLAPSGYKAYEQYF. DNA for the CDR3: TGTGCCAGCAGCTTAGCTCCAAGCGGGTATAAAGCCTACGAGCAGTACTTC.

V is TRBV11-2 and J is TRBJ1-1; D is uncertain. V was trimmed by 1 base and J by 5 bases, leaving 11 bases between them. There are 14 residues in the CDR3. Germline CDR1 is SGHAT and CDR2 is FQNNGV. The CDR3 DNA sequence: TGTGCCAGCAGCTTAGCATGGAGAGGTACTGAAGCTTTCTTT. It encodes CASSLAWRGTEAFF.

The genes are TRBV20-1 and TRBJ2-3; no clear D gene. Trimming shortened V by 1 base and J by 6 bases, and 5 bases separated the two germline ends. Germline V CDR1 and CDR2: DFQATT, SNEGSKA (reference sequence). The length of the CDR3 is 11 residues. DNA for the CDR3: TGCAGTGCTAGAGCATTGGATACGCAGTATTTT. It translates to CSARALDTQYF.

CDR3 sequence: CASSAGGRGPQHF. CDR3 bases: TGTGCCAGCTCAGCGGGCGGCCGGGGGCCCCAGCATTTT. The rearrangement joins TRBV18 to TRBJ1-5; D remains ambiguous. The CDR3 has 13 residues. Trimming removed 5 bases from V and 9 bases from J, with 14 bases in between. Germline CDR1 reads KGHSH; CDR2 reads LQKENI.

The CDR3 DNA follows: TGTGCCAGTAGTATATTTGGACAGGGATCCGCCGGGGAGCTGTTTTTT. Protein product: CASSIFGQGSAGELFF. V usage is TRBV19 and J usage is TRBJ2-2, with 8 nucleotides matching TRBD1. The CDR3 spans 16 residues. From germline, CDR1 is LNHDA and CDR2 SQIVND (reference sequence). V lost 2 bases to trimming and J lost 6 bases; unmatched junction nucleotides: 8.

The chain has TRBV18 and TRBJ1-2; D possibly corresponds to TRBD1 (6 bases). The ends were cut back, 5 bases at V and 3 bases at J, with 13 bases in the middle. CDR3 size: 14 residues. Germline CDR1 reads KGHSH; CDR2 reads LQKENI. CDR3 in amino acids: CASSRSGGDYGYTF. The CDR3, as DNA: TGTGCCAGCTCAAGGTCGGGGGGCGACTATGGCTACACCTTC. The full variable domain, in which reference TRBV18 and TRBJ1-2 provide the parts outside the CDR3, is NAGVMQNPRHLVRRRGQEARLRCSPMKGHSHVYWYRQLPEEGLKFMVYLQKENIIDESGMPKERFSAEFPKEGPSILRIQQVVRGDSAAYFCASSRSGGDYGYTFGSGTRLTVV.